The text below deals with one T cell receptor (beta chain). Its antigen is not known. These data come from a study of post-analysis software for immune sequencing data. Across the study: Included courses were relapsing-remitting and secondary progressive multiple sclerosis; progressive-relapsing multiple sclerosis was also included. Whole-study findings and limits: Significantly lower normalized Chao1 diversity was found in patients with multiple sclerosis relative to controls. The study found TRBV5-6, TRBV5-1 and TRBV20-1 among about five TRBV segments more frequent in patients than controls.

Every TCR beta cDNA library bore unique molecular identifiers. T cells, roughly 0.9 to 11 million of them, yielded approximately 530,000 cDNA molecules. Via MiXCR, TCRdb re-called the PCR reads, giving one row per CDR3 protein. This table holds roughly 730,000 distinct CDR3 sequences, around 27% found once. V was trimmed by 1 base and J by 4 bases, leaving 15 bases between them. The germline V gene has CDR1 SGHVS and CDR2 FNYEAQ. The CDR3 consists of 16 residues. Source material: blood. This chain uses TRBV7-6 with TRBJ2-3; tentatively, D is TRBD1 or TRBD2 (5 bases each). The receptor's source is a girl aged 10 to 17 with multiple sclerosis. In DNA form, the CDR3 reads TGTGCCAGCAGCTTAGGCGCAGGGAGTTTCGCAGATACGCAGTATTTT. It encodes CASSLGAGSFADTQYF. The whole variable domain, filled in from reference TRBV7-6 and TRBJ2-3, reads GAGVSQSPRYKVTKRGQDVALRCDPISGHVSLYWYRQALGQGPEFLTYFNYEAQQDKSGLPNDRFSAERPEGSISTLTIQRTEQRDSAMYRCASSLGAGSFADTQYFGPGTRLTVL.